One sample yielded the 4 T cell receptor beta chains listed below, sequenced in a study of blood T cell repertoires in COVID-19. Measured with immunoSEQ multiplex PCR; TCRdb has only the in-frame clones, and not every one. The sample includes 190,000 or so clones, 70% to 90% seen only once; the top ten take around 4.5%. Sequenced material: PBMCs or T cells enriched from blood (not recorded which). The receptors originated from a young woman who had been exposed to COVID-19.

CDR3: CAISVGSLGQYQPQHF. CDR3 coding DNA: TGTGCCATCAGTGTTGGGAGTCTGGGACAGTATCAGCCCCAGCATTTT. The chain couples TRBV10-3 to TRBJ1-5; 7 nucleotides agree with TRBD1. The length of the CDR3 is 16 residues. CDR1 and CDR2 from the germline V gene are ENHRY and SYGVKD. V gave up 4 bases and J gave up 5 bases; unmatched junction bases: 11.

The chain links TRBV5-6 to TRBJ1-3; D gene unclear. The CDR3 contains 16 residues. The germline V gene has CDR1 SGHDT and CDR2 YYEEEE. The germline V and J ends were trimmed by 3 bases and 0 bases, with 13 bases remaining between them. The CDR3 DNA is TGTGCCAGCAGCTGGCCCGCCGGGTCCTCTGGAAACACCATATATTTT. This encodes CASSWPAGSSGNTIYF.

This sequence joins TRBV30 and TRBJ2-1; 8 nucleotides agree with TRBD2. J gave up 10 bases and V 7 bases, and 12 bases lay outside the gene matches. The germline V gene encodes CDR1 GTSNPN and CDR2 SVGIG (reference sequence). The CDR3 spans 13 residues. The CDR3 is CASRGSGAMEQFF. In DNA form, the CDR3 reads TGTGCCTCCCGCGGTAGCGGGGCCATGGAGCAGTTCTTC.

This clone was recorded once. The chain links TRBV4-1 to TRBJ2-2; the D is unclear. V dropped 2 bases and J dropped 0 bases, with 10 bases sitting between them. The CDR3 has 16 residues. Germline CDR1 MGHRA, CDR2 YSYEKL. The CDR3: CASSQLRLSNTGELFF. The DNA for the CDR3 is TGCGCCAGCAGCCAACTTAGACTTTCGAACACCGGGGAGCTGTTTTTT.